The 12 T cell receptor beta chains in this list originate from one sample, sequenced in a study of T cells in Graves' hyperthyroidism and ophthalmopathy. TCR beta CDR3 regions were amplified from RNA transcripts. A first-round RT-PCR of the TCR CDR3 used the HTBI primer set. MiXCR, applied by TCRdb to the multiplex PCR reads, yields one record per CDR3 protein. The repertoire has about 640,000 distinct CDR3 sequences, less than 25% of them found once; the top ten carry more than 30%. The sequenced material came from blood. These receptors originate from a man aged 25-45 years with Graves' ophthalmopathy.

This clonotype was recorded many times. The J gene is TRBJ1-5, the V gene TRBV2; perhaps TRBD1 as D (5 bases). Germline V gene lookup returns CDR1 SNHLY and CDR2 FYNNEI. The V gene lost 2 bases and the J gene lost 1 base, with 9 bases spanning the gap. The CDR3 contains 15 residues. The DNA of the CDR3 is TGTGCCAGCAGTGAATCCAGGGCGAGCAATCAGCCCCAGCATTTT. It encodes CASSESRASNQPQHF. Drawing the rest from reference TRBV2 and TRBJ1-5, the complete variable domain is EPEVTQTPSHQVTQMGQEVILRCVPISNHLYFYWYRQILGQKVEFLVSFYNNEISEKSEIFDDQFSVERPDGSNFTLKIRSTKLEDSAMYFCASSESRASNQPQHFGDGTRLSIL.

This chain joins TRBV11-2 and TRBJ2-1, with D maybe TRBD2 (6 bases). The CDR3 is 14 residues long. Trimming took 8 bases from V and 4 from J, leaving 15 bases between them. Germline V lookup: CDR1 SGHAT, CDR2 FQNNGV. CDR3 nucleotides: TGTGCCAGCGCCTACTCTCGGGGGTACAATGAGCAGTTCTTC. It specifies CASAYSRGYNEQFF.

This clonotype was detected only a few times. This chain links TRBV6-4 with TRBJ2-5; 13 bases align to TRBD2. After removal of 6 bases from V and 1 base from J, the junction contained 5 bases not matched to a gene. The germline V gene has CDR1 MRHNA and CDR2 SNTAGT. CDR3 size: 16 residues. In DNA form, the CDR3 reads TGTGCCAGCAGGAACGGACTAGCGGGAGTCCAAGAGACCCAGTACTTC. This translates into CASRNGLAGVQETQYF.

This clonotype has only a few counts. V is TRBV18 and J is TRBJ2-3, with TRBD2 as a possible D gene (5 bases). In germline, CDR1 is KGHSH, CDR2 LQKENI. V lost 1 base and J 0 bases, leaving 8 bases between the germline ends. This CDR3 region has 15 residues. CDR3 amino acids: CASSPRRASTDTQYF. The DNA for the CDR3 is TGTGCCAGCTCACCACGGCGGGCGAGCACAGATACGCAGTATTTT.

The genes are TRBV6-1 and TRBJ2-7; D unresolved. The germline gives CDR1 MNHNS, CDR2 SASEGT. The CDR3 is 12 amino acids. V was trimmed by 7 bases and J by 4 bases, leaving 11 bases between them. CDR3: CASKDRKYEQYF. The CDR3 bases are TGTGCCAGCAAAGACCGAAAATACGAGCAGTACTTC.

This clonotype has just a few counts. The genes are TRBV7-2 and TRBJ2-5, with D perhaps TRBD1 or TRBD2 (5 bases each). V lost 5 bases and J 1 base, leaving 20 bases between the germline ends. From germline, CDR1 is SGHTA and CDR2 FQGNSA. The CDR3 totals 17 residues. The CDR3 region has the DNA TGTGCCAGCAGCCTTGGGTGGGAGCTGGGGCCCCAAGAGACCCAGTACTTC. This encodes CASSLGWELGPQETQYF.

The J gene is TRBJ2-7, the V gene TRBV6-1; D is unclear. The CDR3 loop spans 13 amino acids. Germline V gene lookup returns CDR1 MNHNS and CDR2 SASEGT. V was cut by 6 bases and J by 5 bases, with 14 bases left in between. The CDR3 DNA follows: TGTGCCAGCAGAAAAAAGTCCTGGGACGAGCAGTACTTC. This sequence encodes CASRKKSWDEQYF.

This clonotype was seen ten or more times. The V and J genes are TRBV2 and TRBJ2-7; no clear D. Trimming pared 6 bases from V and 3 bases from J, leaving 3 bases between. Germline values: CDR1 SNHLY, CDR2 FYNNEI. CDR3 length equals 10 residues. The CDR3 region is CASRSYEQYF. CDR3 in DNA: TGTGCCAGCAGGAGCTACGAGCAGTACTTC.

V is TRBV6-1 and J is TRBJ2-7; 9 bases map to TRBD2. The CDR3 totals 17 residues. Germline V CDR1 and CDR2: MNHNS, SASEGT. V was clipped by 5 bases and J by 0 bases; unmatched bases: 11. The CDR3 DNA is TGTGCCAGCAGTACGACTAGCGGCCGTTATTCCTCCTACGAGCAGTACTTC. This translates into CASSTTSGRYSSYEQYF.

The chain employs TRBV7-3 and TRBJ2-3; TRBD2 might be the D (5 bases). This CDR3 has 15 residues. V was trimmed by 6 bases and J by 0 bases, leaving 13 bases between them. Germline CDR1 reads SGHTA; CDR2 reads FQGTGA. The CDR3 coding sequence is TGTGCCAGCAGTCAAGGGAGCGGTAGCACAGATACGCAGTATTTT. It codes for CASSQGSGSTDTQYF.

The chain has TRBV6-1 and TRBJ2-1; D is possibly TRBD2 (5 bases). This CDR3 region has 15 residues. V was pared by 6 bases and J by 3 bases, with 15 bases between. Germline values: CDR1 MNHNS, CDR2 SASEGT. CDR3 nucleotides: TGTGCCAGCAGCCAACTAGGATTCGGCTACAATGAGCAGTTCTTC. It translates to CASSQLGFGYNEQFF.

The CDR3: CASSLPHLYEQYF. CDR3 nucleotides: TGTGCCAGCAGCTTGCCACACCTCTACGAGCAGTACTTC. The chain combines TRBV13 with TRBJ2-7; D is ambiguous. V gave up 3 bases and J gave up 3 bases, with 9 bases separating them. There are 13 residues in the CDR3. Germline values: CDR1 PRHDT, CDR2 FYEKMQ (reference sequence).